The T cell receptor beta chain described here comes from a study of OX40 agonist ivuxolimab in advanced cancers. Using immunoSEQ multiplex PCR, the repertoire was profiled, and TCRdb retains in-frame clones only, with some absent. The table includes over 45,000 clones, 75% to 90% detected once. The CDR3 spans 14 residues. The germline CDR1 and CDR2 sequences are MNHNS and SASEGT. V gave up 4 bases and J gave up 2 bases, with 12 bases separating them. The chain links TRBV6-1 to TRBJ2-7; TRBD1 might be the D (6 bases). Specimen: CD4+ or CD8+ T cells sorted from blood, collected in a trial of the OX40 agonist ivuxolimab. This clonotype was sampled from an adult with an advanced solid tumor such as melanoma, head and neck, liver or kidney cancer. CDR3 sequence reads: CASSAWTETYEQYF. The CDR3 DNA follows: TGTGCCAGCAGTGCATGGACAGAAACCTACGAGCAGTACTTC.